This TCR beta chain was identified in a study of OX40 agonist ivuxolimab in advanced cancers. As for the study in general: People who had prior anti-PD-1, anti-PD-L1 or anti-CTLA-4 therapy could take part, and under 45% had some. Findings of the study overall: Partial responders at 0.1-3.0 mg/kg had among the lowest clonal expansion.

Clones were sequenced by immunoSEQ multiplex PCR, and TCRdb holds only the in-frame ones, with some missing. The data hold about 78,000 clones, with around 94% observed a single time. The CDR3 has 14 residues. Germline CDR1 SGDLS, CDR2 YYNGEE. V lost 0 bases and J 3 bases, leaving 7 bases between the germline ends. With respect to this clone: Its antigen is unknown.

The V call is TRBV9, the J call TRBJ1-5; D is uncertain. This specimen was CD4+ or CD8+ T cells sorted from blood, taken in a trial of the OX40 agonist ivuxolimab. This clonotype originated in an adult with an advanced solid tumor such as melanoma, head and neck, liver or kidney cancer. CDR3 loop: CASSVEPTNQPQHF. The CDR3 nucleotides read TGTGCCAGCAGCGTAGAACCGACCAATCAGCCCCAGCATTTT.